Listed here are 29 T cell receptor beta chains from one sample, sequenced in a study of blood T cell repertoires in COVID-19. Sequencing used immunoSEQ multiplex PCR; TCRdb keeps in-frame clones, though not all of them. The repertoire holds about 100,000 clones, with roughly 87% as singletons. The sequencing sample was made of peripheral blood. These receptors all stem from a woman aged 60 to 75 with acute or convalescent COVID-19.

This sequence joins TRBV15 and TRBJ2-3; the match to TRBD1 covers 7 bases. J gave up 2 bases and V 8 bases, and 7 bases lay outside the gene matches. The CDR3 spans 14 residues. Germline V lookup: CDR1 LNHNV, CDR2 YYDKDF (reference sequence). The CDR3 DNA reads TGTGCCACCTCTGAGACAGGGTACACAGATACGCAGTATTTT. Encoded protein: CATSETGYTDTQYF.

The J gene is TRBJ2-3, the V gene TRBV9; D ambiguous. From germline, CDR1 is SGDLS and CDR2 YYNGEE. Trimming took off 0 bases at V and 6 bases at J, with 8 bases between the two ends. The CDR3 length is 13 residues. The CDR3 here is CASSVAPLDTQYF. CDR3 nucleotide sequence: TGTGCCAGCAGCGTAGCCCCTCTGGATACGCAGTATTTT.

V and J are TRBV28 and TRBJ2-3, with a tentative D call TRBD2 (6 bases). This CDR3 has 16 amino acids. V was shortened by 3 bases and J by 1 base, with 14 bases between the two germline ends. Germline V CDR1 and CDR2: MDHEN, SYDVKM. CDR3 region: CASSFEPSDRTDTQYF. DNA for the CDR3: TGTGCCAGCAGTTTTGAGCCTAGCGACCGCACAGATACGCAGTATTTT. The full variable domain, in which reference TRBV28 and TRBJ2-3 provide the parts outside the CDR3, is DVKVTQSSRYLVKRTGEKVFLECVQDMDHENMFWYRQDPGLGLRLIYFSYDVKMKEKGDIPEGYSVSREKKERFSLILESASTNQTSMYLCASSFEPSDRTDTQYFGPGTRLTVL.

CDR3 loop: CAISQSAVNSGNTIYF. As DNA, the CDR3 is TGTGCCATCTCCCAATCGGCGGTCAACTCTGGAAACACCATATATTTT. V usage is TRBV10-3 and J usage is TRBJ1-3, with unresolved D. The CDR3 is made up of 16 amino acids. Deletions cut 8 bases from V and 0 bases from J, with 17 bases between. Per the germline V gene, CDR1 is ENHRY and CDR2 is SYGVKD.

The rearrangement uses TRBV6-5 and TRBJ1-5; D remains ambiguous. The CDR3 totals 14 residues. V was clipped by 6 bases and J by 4 bases, with 13 bases between them. Germline V gene data show CDR1 as MNHEY and CDR2 as SVGAGI. The CDR3: CASRFVGRNQPQHF. The DNA of the CDR3 is TGTGCCAGCAGATTTGTTGGGAGAAATCAGCCCCAGCATTTT.

This chain links TRBV3-1 (or the pseudogene TRBV3-2) with TRBJ1-3; no clear D. V was trimmed by 2 bases and J by 2 bases, leaving 4 bases between them. Germline values: CDR1 LGHDT, CDR2 YNNKEL (reference sequence). The CDR3 is 13 residues long. The CDR3 region has the DNA TGTGCCAGCAGCCAACCAGCTGGAAACACCATATATTTT. The encoded protein is CASSQPAGNTIYF.

This CDR3 is CASSGQGLIYHQPQHF. The CDR3 nucleotides read TGTGCCAGCAGTGGGCAGGGGCTGATCTATCATCAGCCCCAGCATTTT. V and J are TRBV28 and TRBJ1-5, with D possibly TRBD1 on 6 matching bases. Trimming took off 5 bases at V and 5 bases at J, with 19 bases between the two ends. This CDR3 is 16 amino acids long. Germline CDR1 and CDR2: MDHEN and SYDVKM.

This chain connects TRBV7-6 to TRBJ1-1; maybe TRBD1 (5 bases). With 3 bases removed from V and 8 bases from J, the gap between germline ends came to 10 bases. Germline values: CDR1 SGHVS, CDR2 FNYEAQ. The CDR3 has 12 residues. The CDR3 DNA reads TGTGCCAGCAGCTTGGGCGGGGGGGAAGCTTTCTTT. Amino acid sequence: CASSLGGGEAFF.

The chain has TRBV19 and TRBJ1-5; 8 nucleotides match TRBD1. CDR3 length: 14 residues. The V gene end was trimmed by 8 bases and the J gene end by 2 bases; junction bases not matched to a gene: 5. CDR1 is LNHDA and CDR2 is SQIVND in the germline V gene (reference sequence). CDR3 loop: CASDRGPRNQPQHF. Written as DNA, the CDR3 is TGTGCCAGTGACAGGGGCCCACGCAATCAGCCCCAGCATTTT.

The gene calls are TRBV5-4 and TRBJ2-1; D is possibly TRBD2 (7 bases). The CDR3 is 18 amino acids. The germline CDR1 and CDR2 sequences are SGHNT and YYREEE (reference sequence). V gave up 0 bases and J gave up 0 bases, with 16 bases separating them. The CDR3 protein is CASSLARGAGSSYNEQFF. For the CDR3, the DNA is TGTGCCAGCAGCTTGGCCCGGGGGGCGGGTAGCTCCTACAATGAGCAGTTCTTC.

This chain uses TRBV5-1 with TRBJ1-1, with TRBD1 identical over 7 bases. Germline V gene data show CDR1 as SGHRS and CDR2 as YFSETQ. This CDR3 is built from 14 residues. The J segment lost 4 bases and the V segment lost 8 bases, leaving 11 bases of the junction unmatched. The DNA for the CDR3 is TGCGCCAGTCGCACGGGAACAGGGGCCACTGAAGCTTTCTTT. Protein: CASRTGTGATEAFF.

The chain combines TRBV30 with TRBJ2-3; TRBD2 matches at 7 bases. J was trimmed by 2 bases and V by 0 bases; bases with no gene match: 5. The V gene's germline CDR1 is GTSNPN and CDR2 SVGIG (reference sequence). The CDR3 is 15 residues long. The CDR3 sequence is CAWSVHAGVTDTQYF. CDR3 bases: TGTGCCTGGAGTGTACACGCGGGAGTCACAGATACGCAGTATTTT.

Only a few counts were recorded for this clone. The V call is TRBV29-1, the J call TRBJ2-2; a weak D match, TRBD1 (5 bases). The germline V gene has CDR1 SQVTM and CDR2 ANQGSEA. V lost 7 bases and J lost 2, with 8 bases in between. CDR3 length equals 12 residues. CDR3 region: CSARANTGELFF. For the CDR3, the DNA is TGCAGCGCCAGGGCCAACACCGGGGAGCTGTTTTTT.

This chain links TRBV7-9 with TRBJ1-3, with D possibly TRBD1 on 6 matching bases. The germline V and J ends were trimmed by 0 bases and 0 bases, with 9 bases remaining between them. The germline V gene encodes CDR1 SEHNR and CDR2 FQNEAQ (reference sequence). The CDR3 runs 16 residues. The CDR3 DNA reads as TGTGCCAGCAGCTTAGCGTCGGACAGCTCTGGAAACACCATATATTTT. Translated: CASSLASDSSGNTIYF.

The chain is built from TRBV3-1 (or the pseudogene TRBV3-2) and TRBJ2-7; 10 nucleotides agree with TRBD2. Germline assignment: CDR1 LGHDT and CDR2 YNNKEL (reference sequence). The junction had 11 bases not matched to a gene; V was cut back by 3 bases and J by 6 bases. The CDR3 extends over 16 amino acids. This CDR3 is CASSQDRASGRAEQYF. In DNA, the CDR3 is TGTGCCAGCAGCCAGGATAGGGCTAGCGGGAGAGCCGAGCAGTACTTC.

This clone was observed once. The chain has TRBV9 and TRBJ2-3; D remains ambiguous. CDR1 SGDLS and CDR2 YYNGEE come from the germline V gene. CDR3 size: 16 residues. Trimming removed 0 bases from V and 6 bases from J, with 17 bases in between. CDR3 sequence reads: CASSVASSAGVDTQYF. In DNA, the CDR3 is TGTGCCAGCAGCGTAGCCAGTTCGGCCGGAGTGGATACGCAGTATTTT.

The chain recombines TRBV27 with TRBJ1-1; no clear D. Germline-derived CDR1 and CDR2 are MNHEY and SMNVEV (reference sequence). V lost 7 bases, J lost 0 bases, and 9 bases lay in between. CDR3 length equals 13 residues. In DNA form, the CDR3 reads TGTGCCAGCAAGGCAGGAATGAACACTGAAGCTTTCTTT. This translates into CASKAGMNTEAFF.

The genes are TRBV2 and TRBJ2-1; TRBD1 aligns across 7 bases. Per germline, CDR1 SNHLY and CDR2 FYNNEI. With 2 bases clipped from V and 3 bases from J, the junction kept 7 bases outside the gene matches. The CDR3 spans 16 residues. The CDR3 nucleotides read TGTGCCAGCAGTGAACCCGCAGGGGGAAGCTACAATGAGCAGTTCTTC. As protein: CASSEPAGGSYNEQFF.

The V gene is TRBV19, the J gene TRBJ1-1, with a possible D match to TRBD1 (6 bases). Trimming shortened V by 1 base and J by 6 bases, and 9 bases separated the two germline ends. In germline, CDR1 is LNHDA, CDR2 SQIVND (reference sequence). The CDR3 is made up of 13 amino acids. CDR3 in amino acids: CASSIVGAAEAFF. The CDR3 DNA follows: TGTGCCAGTAGTATAGTGGGGGCCGCTGAAGCTTTCTTT.

The gene calls are TRBV11-3 and TRBJ2-4, with 7 bases identical to TRBD1. Germline V gene data show CDR1 as SGHNT and CDR2 as YENEEA. With V trimmed by 8 bases and J by 0 bases, 10 bases remained unmatched. This CDR3 spans 16 amino acids. CDR3 loop: CASGSNRGLAKNIQYF. CDR3 nucleotide sequence: TGTGCCAGCGGATCAAACAGGGGCTTAGCCAAAAACATTCAGTACTTC.

This chain connects TRBV11-2 to TRBJ1-3, with D uncertain. CDR1 is SGHAT and CDR2 is FQNNGV in the germline V gene. Trimming pared 0 bases from V and 4 bases from J, leaving 13 bases between. This CDR3 region has 16 residues. Written as DNA, the CDR3 is TGTGCCAGCAGCTTAGAAAATGAGGGTTTGGGAAACACCATATATTTT. Translating gives CASSLENEGLGNTIYF.

This chain connects TRBV3-1 (or the pseudogene TRBV3-2) to TRBJ2-2; no firm D call. The ends were cut back, 4 bases at V and 5 bases at J, with 5 bases in the middle. The CDR3 runs to 12 residues. Germline values: CDR1 LGHDT, CDR2 YNNKEL (reference sequence). CDR3 loop: CASSLRTGELFF. The CDR3 bases are TGTGCCAGCAGCCTTAGAACCGGGGAGCTGTTTTTT.

The chain recombines TRBV7-3 with TRBJ2-7; no definite D call. The CDR3 length is 13 residues. Germline V gives CDR1 SGHTA, CDR2 FQGTGA. V was pared by 5 bases and J by 0 bases, with 8 bases between. The CDR3 spells CASSHDNSYEQYF. The CDR3 nucleotides are TGTGCCAGCAGCCACGACAACTCCTACGAGCAGTACTTC. Looking up the rest from reference TRBV7-3 and TRBJ2-7 gives the full variable domain: GAGVSQTPSNKVTEKGKYVELRCDPISGHTALYWYRQSLGQGPEFLIYFQGTGAADDSGLPNDRFFAVRPEGSVSTLKIQRTERGDSAVYLCASSHDNSYEQYFGPGTRLTVT.

V usage is TRBV5-1 and J usage is TRBJ2-7; 8 positions match TRBD1. The CDR3 length is 14 residues. Losses at the gene ends were 5 bases for V and 3 bases for J; bases not matched to a gene: 7. The germline V gene encodes CDR1 SGHRS and CDR2 YFSETQ. The CDR3, as DNA: TGCGCCAGCAGTTATTCGGGACAGGACTACGAGCAGTACTTC. It codes for CASSYSGQDYEQYF.

The chain uses TRBV10-1 and TRBJ2-1; 14 bases are shared with TRBD2. This CDR3 has 16 amino acids. The junction had 1 base not matched to a gene; V was cut back by 0 bases and J by 6 bases. The germline V gene encodes CDR1 WNHNN and CDR2 SYGVQD (reference sequence). As DNA, the CDR3 is TGCGCCAGCAGTGAGTCGGGACTAGCGGGAGCCAATGAGCAGTTCTTC. It is translated as CASSESGLAGANEQFF.

The chain uses TRBV23-1 and TRBJ1-2; TRBD1 is a possible D gene (5 bases). TRBV23-1 is annotated as an ORF whose role is uncertain. CDR3 length: 12 amino acids. Trimming removed 7 bases at V and 5 bases at J, with 11 bases between. CDR3 residues: CASIHDSYGYTF. CDR3 sequence (DNA): TGCGCCAGCATCCACGACAGTTATGGCTACACCTTC.

This clone was picked up one time. The rearrangement links TRBV27 to TRBJ1-1; 7 nucleotides align to TRBD1. From germline, CDR1 is MNHEY and CDR2 SMNVEV (reference sequence). The CDR3 totals 12 residues. V shed 6 bases and J 7 bases; nucleotides not matched to a gene: 5. The CDR3 bases are TGTGCCAGCAGGTACTCAGGGGGTGAAGCTTTCTTT. As protein: CASRYSGGEAFF.

This chain joins TRBV5-4 and TRBJ1-6; D is unclear. Germline loops: CDR1 SGHNT, CDR2 YYREEE (reference sequence). V lost 4 bases to trimming and J lost 8 bases, with 13 bases between them. The CDR3 length is 14 residues. CDR3 in amino acids: CASSIGGRDSPLHF. Here the CDR3 DNA reads TGTGCCAGCAGCATCGGTGGGAGGGATTCACCCCTCCACTTT.

This chain uses TRBV5-1 with TRBJ2-2; 11 bases fit TRBD2. Germline V gives CDR1 SGHRS, CDR2 YFSETQ. This CDR3 has 17 residues. The V gene end was trimmed by 2 bases and the J gene end by 4 bases; junction bases not matched to a gene: 7. The CDR3 reads CASSLTSGSIGTGELFF. CDR3 coding DNA: TGCGCCAGCAGCTTAACTAGCGGGAGTATTGGCACCGGGGAGCTGTTTTTT. The whole variable domain, filled in from reference TRBV5-1 and TRBJ2-2, reads KAGVTQTPRYLIKTRGQQVTLSCSPISGHRSVSWYQQTPGQGLQFLFEYFSETQRNKGNFPGRFSGRQFSNSRSEMNVSTLELGDSALYLCASSLTSGSIGTGELFFGEGSRLTVL.